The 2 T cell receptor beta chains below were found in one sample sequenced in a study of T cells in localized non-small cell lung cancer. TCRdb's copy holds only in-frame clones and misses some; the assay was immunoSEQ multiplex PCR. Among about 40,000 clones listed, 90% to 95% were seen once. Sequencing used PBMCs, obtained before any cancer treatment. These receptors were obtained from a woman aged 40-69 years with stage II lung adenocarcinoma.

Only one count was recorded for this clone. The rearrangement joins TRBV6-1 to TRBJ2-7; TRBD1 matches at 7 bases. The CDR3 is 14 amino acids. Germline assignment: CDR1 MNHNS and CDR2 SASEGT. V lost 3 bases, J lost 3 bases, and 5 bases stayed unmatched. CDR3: CASSEFQGVYEQYF. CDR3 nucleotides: TGTGCCAGCAGTGAGTTTCAGGGGGTCTACGAGCAGTACTTC.

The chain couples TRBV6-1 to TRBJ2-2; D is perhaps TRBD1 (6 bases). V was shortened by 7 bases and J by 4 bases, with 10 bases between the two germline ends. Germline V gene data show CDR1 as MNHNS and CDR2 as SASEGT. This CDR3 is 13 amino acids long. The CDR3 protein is CASTPRGTGELFF. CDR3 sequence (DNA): TGTGCCAGCACCCCCAGGGGCACCGGGGAGCTGTTTTTT.